This is a list of T cell receptor beta chains from one sample in a study of cytomegalovirus exposure and HLA in healthy donors. Sequenced by immunoSEQ multiplex PCR; TCRdb stores in-frame clones only, minus some. The repertoire holds roughly 150,000 clones, approximately 85% seen once, with approximately 2.5% in the top ten. What was sequenced was PBMCs. The receptors shown here come from a young woman in good health and CMV-seronegative. CDR3s include the opening cysteine and the closing phenylalanine or tryptophan. D genes are given only for firm matches. The size entry is marked missing in some rows and otherwise reads once, few, many or a size class.

clone_size: -
d_call: TRBD1
j_call: TRBJ2-7
v_call: TRBV15
cdr3_aa: CATTRDRGTYEQYF
cdr3_nt: TGTGCCACGACCCGGGACAGGGGTACCTACGAGCAGTACTTC

clone_size: -
d_call: TRBD2
j_call: TRBJ2-5
v_call: TRBV28
cdr3_aa: CASSFSFPGGETQYF
cdr3_nt: TGTGCCAGCAGTTTTTCTTTTCCGGGGGGGGAGACCCAGTACTTC

clone_size: -
d_call: -
j_call: TRBJ2-2
v_call: TRBV19
cdr3_aa: CASSIRWGLTAGELFF
cdr3_nt: TGTGCCAGTAGTATCCGGTGGGGCCTTACAGCCGGGGAGCTGTTTTTT

clone_size: -
d_call: -
j_call: TRBJ1-4
v_call: TRBV10-3
cdr3_aa: CAISSYRDFEREKLFF
cdr3_nt: TGTGCCATCAGTTCTTACCGGGACTTCGAGCGGGAAAAACTGTTTTTT

clone_size: once
d_call: TRBD2
j_call: TRBJ2-1
v_call: TRBV4-1
cdr3_aa: CASSRLTTSGGYNEQFF
cdr3_nt: TGCGCCAGCAGCCGCCTTACTACTAGCGGGGGCTACAATGAGCAGTTCTTC

clone_size: -
d_call: -
j_call: TRBJ1-4
v_call: TRBV7-9
cdr3_aa: CASSLGGLGEKLFF
cdr3_nt: TGTGCCAGCAGCTTAGGAGGGCTGGGTGAAAAACTGTTTTTT

clone_size: -
d_call: TRBD1
j_call: TRBJ1-2
v_call: TRBV19
cdr3_aa: CASSIRTGRTLSYGYTF
cdr3_nt: TGTGCCAGTAGTATACGGACAGGGCGGACCCTTTCCTATGGCTACACCTTC

clone_size: -
d_call: TRBD1
j_call: TRBJ1-1
v_call: TRBV30
cdr3_aa: CAWRSGGGGTEAFF
cdr3_nt: TGTGCCTGGAGATCAGGGGGCGGAGGGACTGAAGCTTTCTTT

clone_size: once
d_call: TRBD1
j_call: TRBJ1-5
v_call: TRBV6-1
cdr3_aa: CASSQDRDQPQHF
cdr3_nt: TGTGCCAGCAGTCAGGACAGGGATCAGCCCCAGCATTTT

clone_size: -
d_call: -
j_call: TRBJ2-1
v_call: TRBV2
cdr3_aa: CASSVSNYNEQFF
cdr3_nt: TGTGCCAGCAGTGTGAGCAACTACAATGAGCAGTTCTTC

clone_size: few
d_call: TRBD1
j_call: TRBJ2-2
v_call: TRBV28
cdr3_aa: CASSWGQGSTGELFF
cdr3_nt: TGTGCCAGCAGTTGGGGACAGGGGAGCACCGGGGAGCTGTTTTTT

clone_size: once
d_call: -
j_call: TRBJ2-5
v_call: TRBV28
cdr3_aa: CASSFLWREATQYF
cdr3_nt: TGTGCCAGCAGTTTTTTGTGGAGGGAAGCGACCCAGTACTTC

clone_size: -
d_call: TRBD1
j_call: TRBJ2-1
v_call: TRBV4-2
cdr3_aa: CASSQDRPGGHNEQFF
cdr3_nt: TGTGCCAGCAGCCAGGATCGACCAGGGGGCCACAATGAGCAGTTCTTC

clone_size: few
d_call: TRBD2
j_call: TRBJ2-7
v_call: TRBV6-6
cdr3_aa: CASSYAGLADAYEQYF
cdr3_nt: TGTGCCAGCAGTTACGCGGGACTAGCGGATGCCTACGAGCAGTACTTC

clone_size: -
d_call: -
j_call: TRBJ2-7
v_call: TRBV7-9
cdr3_aa: CASRGQRGYEQYF
cdr3_nt: TGTGCCAGCAGAGGGCAGCGAGGGTACGAGCAGTACTTC

clone_size: -
d_call: TRBD1
j_call: TRBJ1-3
v_call: TRBV28
cdr3_aa: CASSLTGSGNTIYF
cdr3_nt: TGTGCCAGCAGCCTGACAGGGTCTGGAAACACCATATATTTT

clone_size: -
d_call: -
j_call: TRBJ1-5
v_call: TRBV29-1
cdr3_aa: CSVSQGLLGPQHF
cdr3_nt: TGCAGCGTCTCCCAGGGGTTGTTGGGGCCCCAGCATTTT

clone_size: -
d_call: -
j_call: TRBJ1-5
v_call: TRBV5-1
cdr3_aa: CASSLGEGGQPQHF
cdr3_nt: TGCGCCAGCAGCTTGGGCGAGGGAGGTCAGCCCCAGCATTTT

clone_size: -
d_call: -
j_call: TRBJ2-2
v_call: TRBV2
cdr3_aa: CASSESRAAGELFF
cdr3_nt: TGTGCCAGCAGTGAATCCAGGGCCGCCGGGGAGCTGTTTTTT

clone_size: -
d_call: -
j_call: TRBJ2-1
v_call: TRBV10-3
cdr3_aa: CAISLKTGGTHNEQFF
cdr3_nt: TGTGCCATCAGTCTTAAGACGGGGGGCACCCACAATGAGCAGTTCTTC

clone_size: -
d_call: -
j_call: TRBJ1-5
v_call: TRBV19
cdr3_aa: CASSVSRDQPQHF
cdr3_nt: TGTGCCAGTAGTGTGTCCAGGGATCAGCCCCAGCATTTT

clone_size: once
d_call: -
j_call: TRBJ1-2
v_call: TRBV7-2
cdr3_aa: CASSLDRTYRYGYTF
cdr3_nt: TGTGCCAGCAGCTTAGATCGGACTTATCGCTATGGCTACACCTTC

clone_size: few
d_call: TRBD1
j_call: TRBJ1-2
v_call: TRBV7-2
cdr3_aa: CASSLARAGGSYGYTF
cdr3_nt: TGTGCCAGCAGCTTAGCTCGGGCAGGGGGCAGCTATGGCTACACCTTC